This T cell receptor beta chain was observed in a study of T cells after posttransplantation cyclophosphamide. This CDR3 is 16 amino acids long. Looked up from germline, CDR1 is SGHAT and CDR2 is FQNNGV. V gave up 5 bases and J gave up 3 bases; unmatched junction bases: 6. This clone has a handful of counts. Its antigen is not identified. Study-wide results and limits: Donor CD8+ memory clones often dominated recipient blood repertoires at later times.

Profiling relied on immunoSEQ multiplex PCR, and the TCRdb table lists in-frame clones only, not all of them. Listed for the sample are tens of thousands of clones, none seen a single time. The sequenced sample was PBMCs. The chain couples TRBV11-2 to TRBJ2-3, with 12 bases fitting TRBD2. This receptor was obtained from a man in his forties in good health, CMV-negative, and a related stem cell transplant donor. The CDR3, as DNA: TGTGCCAGCAGCGCACTAGCGGGGGGTAGGACAGATACGCAGTATTTT. It translates to CASSALAGGRTDTQYF.